This TCR beta chain was retrieved from a study of cytomegalovirus exposure and HLA in healthy donors. PCR employed 60 Vbeta and 13 Jbeta primers. TCRdb keeps only in-frame clones here, not all; method: immunoSEQ multiplex PCR. This sample has about 130,000 clones; 76% occur once, and the top ten carry about 1.8%. The V end was cut by 2 bases, the J end by 0 bases, with 16 bases between. Germline V gene lookup returns CDR1 KGHSH and CDR2 LQKENI. CDR3 length: 17 residues. The V call is TRBV18, the J call TRBJ1-1, with unresolved D. This TCR derives from a female donor in good health and CMV-seropositive. The sequenced sample was PBMCs. This CDR3 is CASSPGRRSQLNTEAFF. The CDR3 bases are TGTGCCAGCTCACCAGGCAGGCGTTCCCAATTGAACACTGAAGCTTTCTTT. Filled out from reference TRBV18 and TRBJ1-1, the complete variable domain reads NAGVMQNPRHLVRRRGQEARLRCSPMKGHSHVYWYRQLPEEGLKFMVYLQKENIIDESGMPKERFSAEFPKEGPSILRIQQVVRGDSAAYFCASSPGRRSQLNTEAFFGQGTRLTVV.